Listed below are T cell receptor beta chains from one sample, sequenced in a study of T-cell memory formation after mild COVID-19. In TCRdb, the 5' RACE reads were re-called with MiXCR into one record per CDR3 protein. The sample lists about 340,000 distinct CDR3 sequences, 10% to 15% occurring once. Sample: PBMCs or a T cell subset sorted from them (not recorded which). Source of these receptors: a man aged 18-30 years who had mild COVID-19 (a few samples of this study predate the infection). Cell type and time point are not known. Each CDR3 is given with its conserved first and last residue. D genes are given only for firm matches. Size values are once, few and many counts, or a class for expanded clones, and some rows have none.

J gene: TRBJ2-5
clone size: many
V gene: TRBV5-6
D gene: -
CDR3 DNA: TGTGCCAGCAGCTTCCGGAGCACCCGGGGAGAGACCCAGTACTTC
CDR3 protein: CASSFRSTRGETQYF

J gene: TRBJ2-1
clone size: few
V gene: TRBV7-2
D gene: TRBD2
CDR3 DNA: TGTGCCAGCAGCTTAGGCGGGGGGGCCAGCAGGGAGCAGTTCTTC
CDR3 protein: CASSLGGGASREQFF

J gene: TRBJ1-5
clone size: few
V gene: TRBV4-1
D gene: -
CDR3 DNA: TGCGCCAGCAGCCAAACATCCGATCAGCCCCAGCATTTT
CDR3 protein: CASSQTSDQPQHF

J gene: TRBJ1-1
clone size: many
V gene: TRBV18
D gene: -
CDR3 DNA: TGTGCCAGCTCACCCTGGGGGGCGTTGAACACTGAAGCTTTCTTT
CDR3 protein: CASSPWGALNTEAFF

J gene: TRBJ1-3
clone size: -
V gene: TRBV4-1
D gene: TRBD1
CDR3 DNA: TGCGCCAGCAGCCAAGGTGGGACAGCAGGAAACACCATATATTTT
CDR3 protein: CASSQGGTAGNTIYF

J gene: TRBJ2-1
clone size: few
V gene: TRBV15
D gene: TRBD1
CDR3 DNA: TGTGCCACCAGCCCGGGACAGAGCTACAATGAGCAGTTCTTC
CDR3 protein: CATSPGQSYNEQFF

J gene: TRBJ2-4
clone size: few
V gene: TRBV6-6
D gene: TRBD1
CDR3 DNA: TGTGCCAGCAGTTACTCACAGGGGGCTGCCAAAAACATTCAGTACTTC
CDR3 protein: CASSYSQGAAKNIQYF

J gene: TRBJ1-1
clone size: -
V gene: TRBV3-1
D gene: TRBD1
CDR3 DNA: TGTGCCAGCGGAAAAGGGACAGAGAACACTGAAGCTTTCTTT
CDR3 protein: CASGKGTENTEAFF

J gene: TRBJ2-5
clone size: few
V gene: TRBV6-5
D gene: TRBD1
CDR3 DNA: TGTGCCAGCAGTTACGGGACAGGCCTACTGGGAGAGACCCAGTACTTC
CDR3 protein: CASSYGTGLLGETQYF

J gene: TRBJ2-7
clone size: -
V gene: TRBV11-1
D gene: -
CDR3 DNA: TGTGCCAGCAGCGGAGGGAATCTGCCCTCCTACGAGCAGTACTTC
CDR3 protein: CASSGGNLPSYEQYF

J gene: TRBJ2-3
clone size: few
V gene: TRBV5-1
D gene: -
CDR3 DNA: TGCGCCAGCAGCTTGGGATCTGGGCCAGATACGCAGTATTTT
CDR3 protein: CASSLGSGPDTQYF

J gene: TRBJ2-7
clone size: few
V gene: TRBV4-3
D gene: TRBD1
CDR3 DNA: TGCGCCAGCAGCCAAGATCTCGGACAGGGCTTCGAGCAGTACTTC
CDR3 protein: CASSQDLGQGFEQYF

J gene: TRBJ2-2
clone size: few
V gene: TRBV12-3/TRBV12-4
D gene: TRBD1
CDR3 DNA: TGTGCCAGCAGGTCTCAGGGGGCAGCGAACACCGGGGAGCTGTTTTTT
CDR3 protein: CASRSQGAANTGELFF

J gene: TRBJ2-5
clone size: -
V gene: TRBV5-1
D gene: -
CDR3 DNA: TGCGCCAGCAGCTTCCCTGGACCTCAAGAGACCCAGTACTTC
CDR3 protein: CASSFPGPQETQYF

J gene: TRBJ2-5
clone size: -
V gene: TRBV4-3
D gene: TRBD1
CDR3 DNA: TGCGCCAGCAGCCAAGACCGGGACAGGGGATCGCAAGAGACCCAGTACTTC
CDR3 protein: CASSQDRDRGSQETQYF

J gene: TRBJ1-2
clone size: -
V gene: TRBV5-1
D gene: -
CDR3 DNA: TGCGCCAGCAGCTTGGACCCGGGCGTCTATGGCTACACCTTC
CDR3 protein: CASSLDPGVYGYTF

J gene: TRBJ1-1
clone size: -
V gene: TRBV11-3
D gene: -
CDR3 DNA: TGTGCCAGCAGCTTATCGCGGGACACTGAAGCTTTCTTT
CDR3 protein: CASSLSRDTEAFF

J gene: TRBJ2-3
clone size: -
V gene: TRBV20-1
D gene: -
CDR3 DNA: TGCAGTGCTAGAGGCTCAGGGCCAGATACGCAGTATTTT
CDR3 protein: CSARGSGPDTQYF

J gene: TRBJ2-5
clone size: -
V gene: TRBV2
D gene: -
CDR3 DNA: TGTGCCAGCAATAAGGGAAGAGAGACCCAGTACTTC
CDR3 protein: CASNKGRETQYF

J gene: TRBJ1-2
clone size: few
V gene: TRBV5-1
D gene: TRBD1
CDR3 DNA: TGCGCCAGCAGCTCCATTCAGGGGGCTAACTATGGCTACACCTTC
CDR3 protein: CASSSIQGANYGYTF

J gene: TRBJ1-6
clone size: few
V gene: TRBV25-1
D gene: -
CDR3 DNA: TGTGCCAGCAGTGAAGAGCACGGGTATAATTCACCCCTCCACTTT
CDR3 protein: CASSEEHGYNSPLHF

J gene: TRBJ2-3
clone size: few
V gene: TRBV6-1
D gene: -
CDR3 DNA: TGTGCCAGCAGTGAACGAGGTAGGGAAGAAGATACGCAGTATTTT
CDR3 protein: CASSERGREEDTQYF

J gene: TRBJ1-1
clone size: few
V gene: TRBV7-9
D gene: -
CDR3 DNA: TGTGCCAGCAGCTTCGCGGCCAGGGGCACTGAAGCTTTCTTT
CDR3 protein: CASSFAARGTEAFF

J gene: TRBJ1-2
clone size: few
V gene: TRBV27
D gene: -
CDR3 DNA: TGTGCCAGCAGTATATATTCGACAGCTAACTATGGCTACACCTTC
CDR3 protein: CASSIYSTANYGYTF

J gene: TRBJ1-1
clone size: many
V gene: TRBV4-3
D gene: TRBD1
CDR3 DNA: TGCGCCAGCAGTATGACAGGGCGGACTGAAGCTTTCTTT
CDR3 protein: CASSMTGRTEAFF

J gene: TRBJ1-2
clone size: -
V gene: TRBV5-6
D gene: -
CDR3 DNA: TGTGCCAGCAGCGAGGACAGCTACTATGGCTACACCTTC
CDR3 protein: CASSEDSYYGYTF

J gene: TRBJ1-6
clone size: few
V gene: TRBV5-5
D gene: -
CDR3 DNA: TGTGCCAGCAGTTTAATTGGACAGTTCTATAATTCACCCCTCCACTTT
CDR3 protein: CASSLIGQFYNSPLHF

J gene: TRBJ1-6
clone size: -
V gene: TRBV4-3
D gene: -
CDR3 DNA: TGCGCCAGCAGCCAACAGGGGCCCAATTCACCCCTCCACTTT
CDR3 protein: CASSQQGPNSPLHF

J gene: TRBJ2-7
clone size: -
V gene: TRBV12-3/TRBV12-4
D gene: -
CDR3 DNA: TGTGCCAGCAGTTCCGACACGAGCTCCTACGAGCAGTACTTC
CDR3 protein: CASSSDTSSYEQYF

J gene: TRBJ2-5
clone size: few
V gene: TRBV5-6
D gene: -
CDR3 DNA: TGTGCCAGCAGCCACCGCGGGGAGGAGACCCAGTACTTC
CDR3 protein: CASSHRGEETQYF

J gene: TRBJ1-1
clone size: few
V gene: TRBV5-1
D gene: -
CDR3 DNA: TGCGCCAGCAGCCAGAGACGGGGGTCGGGCACTGAAGCTTTCTTT
CDR3 protein: CASSQRRGSGTEAFF

J gene: TRBJ1-1
clone size: few
V gene: TRBV7-2
D gene: -
CDR3 DNA: TGTGCCAGCAGCTTAGTAATACGCTCTCAAGCTTTCTTT
CDR3 protein: CASSLVIRSQAFF

J gene: TRBJ2-2
clone size: few
V gene: TRBV5-6
D gene: TRBD2
CDR3 DNA: TGTGCCAGCAGCCTAGGACTAGCGGGGGCCACGAACACCGGGGAGCTGTTTTTT
CDR3 protein: CASSLGLAGATNTGELFF

J gene: TRBJ1-1
clone size: -
V gene: TRBV19
D gene: TRBD1
CDR3 DNA: TGTGCCAGTAGAATTAACAGGGGGGACACTGAAGCTTTCTTT
CDR3 protein: CASRINRGDTEAFF

J gene: TRBJ2-5
clone size: many
V gene: TRBV7-3
D gene: TRBD1
CDR3 DNA: TGTGCCAGCAGCCCCGGGACAGGAGAGACCCAGTACTTC
CDR3 protein: CASSPGTGETQYF

J gene: TRBJ2-1
clone size: many
V gene: TRBV5-1
D gene: -
CDR3 DNA: TGCGCCAGCAGCTTTCTACAGGGTAACAATGAGCAGTTCTTC
CDR3 protein: CASSFLQGNNEQFF

J gene: TRBJ1-2
clone size: few
V gene: TRBV11-2
D gene: -
CDR3 DNA: TGTGCCAGCAGCCCTCCGGGAACTAGCTATGGCTACACCTTC
CDR3 protein: CASSPPGTSYGYTF

J gene: TRBJ1-1
clone size: many
V gene: TRBV27
D gene: -
CDR3 DNA: TGTGCCAGCAGTTTATCGGCAGGGAACACTGAAGCTTTCTTT
CDR3 protein: CASSLSAGNTEAFF

J gene: TRBJ1-2
clone size: few
V gene: TRBV6-5
D gene: -
CDR3 DNA: TGTGCCAGCAGTTTTGGACGGTATTCTAACTATGGCTACACCTTC
CDR3 protein: CASSFGRYSNYGYTF

J gene: TRBJ1-5
clone size: few
V gene: TRBV29-1
D gene: -
CDR3 DNA: TGCAGCGTTATACTTGGCAGCAATAGCAATCAGCCCCAGCATTTT
CDR3 protein: CSVILGSNSNQPQHF

J gene: TRBJ1-5
clone size: -
V gene: TRBV6-6
D gene: TRBD1
CDR3 DNA: TGTGCCAGCAGTCTGGACAGGGCATTAAATCAGCCCCAGCATTTT
CDR3 protein: CASSLDRALNQPQHF

J gene: TRBJ2-5
clone size: few
V gene: TRBV7-2
D gene: TRBD2
CDR3 DNA: TGTGCCAGCAGCTTCGAGGCCAGCGGGGGGGCGTTGTACCAAGAGACCCAGTACTTC
CDR3 protein: CASSFEASGGALYQETQYF

J gene: TRBJ1-2
clone size: many
V gene: TRBV7-2
D gene: -
CDR3 DNA: TGTGCCAGCAGACGATCCGGACAGCCGGGCGGCTACACCTTC
CDR3 protein: CASRRSGQPGGYTF

J gene: TRBJ1-6
clone size: -
V gene: TRBV7-9
D gene: TRBD1
CDR3 DNA: TGTGCCAGCAGCTGGGGTCCGGGACAGGGGACCCCTGGTTCACCCCTCCACTTT
CDR3 protein: CASSWGPGQGTPGSPLHF

J gene: TRBJ2-1
clone size: -
V gene: TRBV10-3
D gene: TRBD1
CDR3 DNA: TGTGCCATCAGTGATAGACAGGGGGCCGATGAGCAGTTCTTC
CDR3 protein: CAISDRQGADEQFF

J gene: TRBJ1-2
clone size: -
V gene: TRBV7-2
D gene: TRBD1
CDR3 DNA: TGTGCCAGCAGCTTTAAGGACAGGCTTATGACCTTC
CDR3 protein: CASSFKDRLMTF

J gene: TRBJ1-2
clone size: few
V gene: TRBV12-3/TRBV12-4
D gene: TRBD1
CDR3 DNA: TGTGCCAGCAAACAGGGGCCCTATGGCTACACCTTC
CDR3 protein: CASKQGPYGYTF

J gene: TRBJ2-1
clone size: -
V gene: TRBV14
D gene: -
CDR3 DNA: TGTGCCAGCAGCCAAGAACTCGTCGGGCTTGTCAAACGAGGCAATGAGCAGTTCTTC
CDR3 protein: CASSQELVGLVKRGNEQFF

J gene: TRBJ2-1
clone size: few
V gene: TRBV11-3
D gene: -
CDR3 DNA: TGTGCCAGCAGCCCAGGGCAGGGGTCCCACAATGAGCAGTTCTTC
CDR3 protein: CASSPGQGSHNEQFF

J gene: TRBJ1-2
clone size: -
V gene: TRBV20-1
D gene: TRBD1
CDR3 DNA: TGCAGTGCCCCGACAGGGAACTATGGCTACACCTTC
CDR3 protein: CSAPTGNYGYTF

J gene: TRBJ2-3
clone size: -
V gene: TRBV6-5
D gene: TRBD2
CDR3 DNA: TGTGCCAGCAGTTACTCGAGGCGGGGGTTAAGCACAGATACGCAGTATTTT
CDR3 protein: CASSYSRRGLSTDTQYF

J gene: TRBJ1-2
clone size: -
V gene: TRBV7-9
D gene: -
CDR3 DNA: TGTGCCAGCAGCTTAGAAGGCGTTGCGGGTGGCTACACCTTC
CDR3 protein: CASSLEGVAGGYTF

J gene: TRBJ1-5
clone size: -
V gene: TRBV11-3
D gene: -
CDR3 DNA: TGTGCCAGCAGCGCCTCTTACCACGGGGTAAATCAGCCCCAGCATTTT
CDR3 protein: CASSASYHGVNQPQHF

J gene: TRBJ2-3
clone size: few
V gene: TRBV28
D gene: -
CDR3 DNA: TGTGCCAGCAGTTTAATGAATACGCAGTATTTT
CDR3 protein: CASSLMNTQYF

J gene: TRBJ2-7
clone size: few
V gene: TRBV3-1
D gene: -
CDR3 DNA: TGTGCCAGCAGCCCTACAGGCCGGGTCGGTTTCGACGAGCAGTACTTC
CDR3 protein: CASSPTGRVGFDEQYF

J gene: TRBJ2-3
clone size: -
V gene: TRBV7-6
D gene: -
CDR3 DNA: TGTGCCAGCAGCTTGGGGGTAAAGGATACGCAGTATTTT
CDR3 protein: CASSLGVKDTQYF

J gene: TRBJ1-1
clone size: many
V gene: TRBV7-9
D gene: TRBD1
CDR3 DNA: TGTGCCAGCAGCCCGGACAGGATTCGTGGTGAAGCTTTCTTT
CDR3 protein: CASSPDRIRGEAFF